The clone carrying this TCR beta chain showed up just a few times. The germline V and J ends were trimmed by 5 bases and 2 bases, with 4 bases remaining between them. The CDR3 runs 12 residues. Germline values: CDR1 MDHEN, CDR2 SYDVKM. The whole isolated RNA underwent reverse transcription, so sequencing captured expressed TCRB transcripts. This table comes from immunoSEQ multiplex PCR, and its TCRdb copy is limited to in-frame clones, with some not included. The sample includes 850,000 to 900,000 clones, 15% to 20% of them seen just once. It was via CD45RO/CCR7/CD25/CD127/CD95/CD27 that CD4+ naive, central memory, regulatory and stem cell-like memory cells were sorted. The data belong to a study of beta chain features in type 1 diabetes.

The receptor was derived from a woman aged 18-29 years in good health. What was sequenced was naive CD4+ T cells from blood. V gene TRBV28 combines with J gene TRBJ2-1; D gene unclear. The CDR3 DNA sequence: TGTGCCAGCAGTAGACCCTACAATGAGCAGTTCTTC. This gives the protein CASSRPYNEQFF. The full variable domain, its missing parts supplied by reference TRBV28 and TRBJ2-1, is DVKVTQSSRYLVKRTGEKVFLECVQDMDHENMFWYRQDPGLGLRLIYFSYDVKMKEKGDIPEGYSVSREKKERFSLILESASTNQTSMYLCASSRPYNEQFFGPGTRLTVL.